A selection of T cell receptor beta chains follows, all from one sample in a study of T cell repertoires in cytomegalovirus infection. No antigen has been identified for these receptors. TCRdb reprocessed the reads with MiXCR, giving one entry per CDR3 protein. The profile shows hundreds of thousands of distinct CDR3 sequences, more than 30% of them singletons. The material sequenced was cultured PBMCs, taken from culture after CMV antigen stimulation. These TCRs come from a human donor in good health (CMV status not recorded). Some clones in this sample may be carry-over from other donors' samples. Each CDR3 is given with its conserved first and last residue. A D gene is named only where the DNA matches it firmly. Not all rows give a size; the values are once, few, many and, for expanded clones, a class.

TRBV29-1	few	12	TRBJ1-2	.	CSVESRNYGYTF	TGCAGCGTTGAAAGCAGAAACTATGGCTACACCTTC
TRBV4-2	few	17	TRBJ2-3	.	CASSQRIQGPSTDTQYF	TGTGCCAGCAGCCAAAGGATCCAGGGACCTAGCACAGATACGCAGTATTTT
TRBV28	few	12	TRBJ2-7	TRBD1	CAWGQGTGVQYF	TGTGCCTGGGGACAGGGCACTGGTGTGCAGTACTTC
TRBV7-2	.	15	TRBJ1-4	.	CASSLGGRGGEKLFF	TGTGCCAGCAGCTTAGGGGGTAGGGGGGGTGAAAAACTGTTTTTT
TRBV6-2/TRBV6-3	.	16	TRBJ2-5	.	CASSWSPTALQETQYF	TGTGCCAGCAGTTGGAGCCCAACGGCACTCCAAGAGACCCAGTACTTC
TRBV7-2	.	15	TRBJ1-4	TRBD1	CASSRTGASTEKLFF	TGTGCCAGCAGCCGGACAGGGGCGAGTACGGAAAAACTGTTTTTT
TRBV2	many	14	TRBJ1-5	.	CASRQGNSNQPQHF	TGTGCCAGTCGCCAGGGGAATAGCAATCAGCCCCAGCATTTT
TRBV7-8	few	16	TRBJ2-1	.	CASSLAADLTLNEQFF	TGTGCCAGCAGCTTAGCGGCGGACCTAACCCTCAATGAGCAGTTCTTC
TRBV7-2	many	13	TRBJ2-2	.	CASRQGYTGELFF	TGTGCCAGCAGACAGGGTTACACCGGGGAGCTGTTTTTT
TRBV7-9	.	15	TRBJ2-1	TRBD1	CASSLADRHIDEQFF	TGTGCCAGCAGCTTAGCGGACAGGCACATCGATGAGCAGTTCTTC
TRBV6-5	.	15	TRBJ2-2	.	CASSQWGDSTGELFF	TGTGCCAGCAGCCAGTGGGGGGATTCTACCGGGGAGCTGTTTTTT
TRBV12-3/TRBV12-4	many	15	TRBJ1-5	.	CASRLSGGSNQPQHF	TGTGCCAGCAGACTCTCCGGGGGTAGCAATCAGCCCCAGCATTTT
TRBV29-1	few	14	TRBJ2-1	TRBD2	CSVRGLADYNEQFF	TGCAGCGTCCGCGGACTAGCGGACTACAATGAGCAGTTCTTC
TRBV4-1	.	15	TRBJ1-4	.	CASSQGLGLGEKLFF	TGCGCCAGCAGCCAAGGGCTGGGCTTGGGTGAAAAACTGTTTTTT
TRBV7-8	.	15	TRBJ2-3	.	CASSLAWRNTDTQYF	TGTGCCAGCAGCTTAGCTTGGCGGAACACAGATACGCAGTATTTT
TRBV19	.	13	TRBJ1-5	.	CASSVTPSQPQHF	TGTGCCAGTAGTGTGACACCCAGTCAGCCCCAGCATTTT
TRBV6-2/TRBV6-3	.	13	TRBJ2-7	.	CASSYRSLNEQYF	TGTGCCAGCAGTTACAGAAGCCTCAACGAGCAGTACTTC
TRBV6-2/TRBV6-3	few	15	TRBJ2-3	.	CASSYSRGSTDTQYF	TGTGCCAGCAGTTACTCGCGGGGTAGCACAGATACGCAGTATTTT
TRBV11-3	few	13	TRBJ1-3	.	CASSLQGWDTIYF	TGTGCCAGCAGCCTCCAGGGATGGGACACCATATATTTT
TRBV7-2	few	16	TRBJ2-3	.	CASSGRGFGVTDTQYF	TGTGCCAGCAGCGGACGGGGATTTGGGGTGACAGATACGCAGTATTTT
TRBV24-1	.	13	TRBJ1-6	TRBD1	CAAGGQLNSPLHF	TGTGCCGCCGGGGGACAGCTTAATTCACCCCTCCACTTT
TRBV20-1	.	13	TRBJ2-5	TRBD2	CSGGLAGGLTQYF	TGCAGTGGGGGGCTAGCGGGAGGGTTGACCCAGTACTTC
TRBV11-2	few	15	TRBJ1-1	TRBD1	CASSLFGTANTEAFF	TGTGCCAGCAGCTTATTCGGGACAGCGAACACTGAAGCTTTCTTT
TRBV29-1	.	14	TRBJ2-5	TRBD1	CSVGKTGEMETQYF	TGCAGCGTTGGGAAAACAGGGGAGATGGAGACCCAGTACTTC
TRBV11-2	few	15	TRBJ2-3	TRBD2	CASSISGRRTDTQYF	TGTGCCAGCAGCATTAGCGGGAGGCGGACAGATACGCAGTATTTT